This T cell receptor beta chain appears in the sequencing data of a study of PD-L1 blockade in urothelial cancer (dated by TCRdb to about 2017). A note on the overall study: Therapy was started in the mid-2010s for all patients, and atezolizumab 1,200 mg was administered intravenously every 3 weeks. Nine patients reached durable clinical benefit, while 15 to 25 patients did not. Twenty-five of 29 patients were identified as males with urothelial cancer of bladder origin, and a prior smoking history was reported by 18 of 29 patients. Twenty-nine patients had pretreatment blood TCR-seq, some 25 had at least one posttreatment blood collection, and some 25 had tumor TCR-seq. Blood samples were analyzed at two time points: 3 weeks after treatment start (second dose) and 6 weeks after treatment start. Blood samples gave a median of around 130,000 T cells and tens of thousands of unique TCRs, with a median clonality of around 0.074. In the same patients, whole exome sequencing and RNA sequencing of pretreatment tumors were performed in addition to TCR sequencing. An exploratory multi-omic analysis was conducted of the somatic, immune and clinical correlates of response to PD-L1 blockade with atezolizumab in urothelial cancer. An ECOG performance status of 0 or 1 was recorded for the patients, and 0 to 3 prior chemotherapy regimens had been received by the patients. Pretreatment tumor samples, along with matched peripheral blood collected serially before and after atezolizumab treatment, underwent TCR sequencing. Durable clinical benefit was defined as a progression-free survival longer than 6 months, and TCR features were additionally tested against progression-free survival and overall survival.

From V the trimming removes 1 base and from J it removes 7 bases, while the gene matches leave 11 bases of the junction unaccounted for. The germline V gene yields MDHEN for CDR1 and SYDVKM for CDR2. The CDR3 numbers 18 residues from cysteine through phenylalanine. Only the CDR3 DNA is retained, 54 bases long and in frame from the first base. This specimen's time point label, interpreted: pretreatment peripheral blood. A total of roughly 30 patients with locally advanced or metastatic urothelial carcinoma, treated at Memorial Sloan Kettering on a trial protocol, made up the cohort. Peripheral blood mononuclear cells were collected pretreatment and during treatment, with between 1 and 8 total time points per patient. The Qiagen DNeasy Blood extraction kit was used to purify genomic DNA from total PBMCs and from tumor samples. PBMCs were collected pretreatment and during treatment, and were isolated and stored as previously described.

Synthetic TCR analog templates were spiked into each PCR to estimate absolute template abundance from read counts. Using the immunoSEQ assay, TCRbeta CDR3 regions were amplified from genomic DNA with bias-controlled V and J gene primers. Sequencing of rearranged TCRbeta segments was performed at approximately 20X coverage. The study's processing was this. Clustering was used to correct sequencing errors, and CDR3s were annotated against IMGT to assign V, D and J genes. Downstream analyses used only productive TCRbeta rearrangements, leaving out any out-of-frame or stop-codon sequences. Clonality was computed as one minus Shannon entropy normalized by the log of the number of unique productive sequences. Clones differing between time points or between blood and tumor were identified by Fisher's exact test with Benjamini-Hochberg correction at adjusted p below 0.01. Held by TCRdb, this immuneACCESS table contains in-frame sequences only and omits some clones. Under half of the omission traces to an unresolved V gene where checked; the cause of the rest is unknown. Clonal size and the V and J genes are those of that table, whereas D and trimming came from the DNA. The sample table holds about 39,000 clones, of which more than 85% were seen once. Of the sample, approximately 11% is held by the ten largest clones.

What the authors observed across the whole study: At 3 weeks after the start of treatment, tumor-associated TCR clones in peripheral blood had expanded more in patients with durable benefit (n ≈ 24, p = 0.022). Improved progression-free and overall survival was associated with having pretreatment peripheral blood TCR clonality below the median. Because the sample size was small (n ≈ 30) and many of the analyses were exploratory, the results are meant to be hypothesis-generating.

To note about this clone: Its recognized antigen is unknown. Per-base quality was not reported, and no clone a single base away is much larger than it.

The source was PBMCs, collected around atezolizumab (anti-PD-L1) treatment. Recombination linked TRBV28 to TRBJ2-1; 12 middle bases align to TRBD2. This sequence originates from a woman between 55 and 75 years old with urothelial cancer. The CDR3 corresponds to CASSLLASGRALSNEQFF. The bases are TGTGCCAGCAGTTTATTGGCTAGCGGGAGGGCCTTGAGTAATGAGCAGTTCTTC.